One and the same sample provided the 28 T cell receptor beta chains below, sequenced in a study of cytomegalovirus exposure and HLA in healthy donors. Primers: 60 Vbeta forward and 13 Jbeta reverse. Clones were read by immunoSEQ multiplex PCR, and TCRdb kept only the in-frame ones, dropping some. There are under 150,000 clones in the sample; over 70% occur only once, and about 4% lies in the top ten. Sequencing was done on a sample of PBMCs. The receptors derive from a woman between 40 and 55 years old in good health and CMV-seronegative.

This rearrangement joins TRBV5-6 to TRBJ2-3; D is uncertain. Trimming removed 4 bases from V and 5 bases from J, with 8 bases in between. CDR1 SGHDT and CDR2 YYEEEE come from the germline V gene. The CDR3 loop spans 12 amino acids. DNA for the CDR3: TGTGCCAGCAGCCGGCACAGAGATACGCAGTATTTT. As protein: CASSRHRDTQYF.

This clone was recorded once. The gene calls are TRBV12-5 and TRBJ2-5; 13 positions match TRBD2. V was pared by 3 bases and J by 1 base, with 2 bases of the junction left unmatched. In germline, CDR1 is LGHNT, CDR2 FRNRAP. The CDR3 length is 16 residues. CDR3 DNA sequence: TGTGCTAGTGGTTTCACTAGCGGGGGGGGCCAAGAGACCCAGTACTTC. Its translation is CASGFTSGGGQETQYF.

The gene calls are TRBV6-5 and TRBJ1-5; TRBD1 might be the D (5 bases). CDR1 is MNHEY and CDR2 is SVGAGI in the germline V gene. V lost 0 bases, J lost 6 bases, and 9 bases lay in between. The CDR3 totals 14 residues. CDR3 nucleotide sequence: TGTGCCAGCAGTTACTCGGGGCCCGGTCAGCCCCAGCATTTT. Residues: CASSYSGPGQPQHF.

This chain links TRBV5-6 with TRBJ2-1; TRBD1 matches at 10 bases. Per germline, CDR1 SGHDT and CDR2 YYEEEE. The CDR3 is made up of 19 amino acids. V dropped 5 bases and J dropped 8; count of bases not matched to a gene: 22. Here the CDR3 DNA reads TGTGCCAGCAGGGATCGGACAGGGGGGGTCGGGGGCCTTTTGGATGAGCAGTTCTTC. Translating gives CASRDRTGGVGGLLDEQFF.

In its sample, this clone was seen once. The chain carries TRBV18 and TRBJ2-3, with 10 nucleotides matching TRBD2. J was trimmed by 7 bases and V by 2 bases; bases with no gene match: 6. This CDR3 has 15 amino acids. CDR1 is KGHSH and CDR2 is LQKENI in the germline V gene. CDR3 amino acids: CASSPESLAGNTQYF. The CDR3 region has the DNA TGTGCCAGCTCACCAGAGTCACTAGCGGGAAATACGCAGTATTTT.

The chain is built from TRBV5-4 and TRBJ2-5; 10 bases fit TRBD2. Trimming took 1 base from V and 5 from J; bases not matched to a gene: 2. This CDR3 region has 14 residues. Germline CDR1 and CDR2: SGHNT and YYREEE (reference sequence). CDR3 sequence (DNA): TGTGCCAGCAGCTTGACTAGCGGGACGGAGACCCAGTACTTC. Protein: CASSLTSGTETQYF.

The rearrangement joins TRBV7-9 to TRBJ1-2; D gene ambiguous. V was trimmed by 5 bases and J by 4 bases, leaving 5 bases between them. Germline-derived CDR1 and CDR2 are SEHNR and FQNEAQ (reference sequence). CDR3 length: 11 residues. Here the CDR3 reads CASSPGYGYTF. CDR3 coding DNA: TGTGCCAGCAGCCCGGGCTATGGCTACACCTTC.

The chain couples TRBV27 to TRBJ2-7; 9 bases fit TRBD2. This CDR3 has 14 amino acids. CDR1 and CDR2 from the germline V gene are MNHEY and SMNVEV (reference sequence). After removal of 5 bases from V and 2 bases from J, the junction contained 4 bases not matched to a gene. The CDR3 sequence is CASSGLAGPYEQYF. CDR3 in DNA: TGTGCCAGCAGTGGTCTAGCGGGGCCCTACGAGCAGTACTTC.

The rearrangement links TRBV11-2 to TRBJ2-7; 15 nucleotides align to TRBD2. V lost 5 bases, J lost 4 bases, and 9 bases stayed unmatched. CDR1 is SGHAT, CDR2 FQNNGV, per germline. The CDR3 consists of 17 residues. The chain's CDR3 is CASSPKGTSGRSYEQYF. The CDR3 DNA reads as TGTGCCAGCAGCCCAAAGGGGACTAGCGGGAGGTCGTACGAGCAGTACTTC. The full variable domain, rest sourced from reference TRBV11-2 and TRBJ2-7, is EAGVAQSPRYKIIEKRQSVAFWCNPISGHATLYWYQQILGQGPKLLIQFQNNGVVDDSQLPKDRFSAERLKGVDSTLKIQPAKLEDSAVYLCASSPKGTSGRSYEQYFGPGTRLTVT.

As to this clone: Different DNA sequences within this sample yield the same CDR3. V usage is TRBV19 and J usage is TRBJ2-7, with 8 bases identical to TRBD1. The CDR3 has 13 residues. The V gene end was trimmed by 3 bases and the J gene end by 4 bases; junction bases not matched to a gene: 2. The germline gives CDR1 LNHDA, CDR2 SQIVND (reference sequence). CDR3 sequence: CASSIQGAYEQYF. The CDR3 DNA follows: TGTGCCAGTAGTATCCAGGGGGCATACGAGCAGTACTTC.

The V and J genes are TRBV5-1 and TRBJ1-2; 9 nucleotides line up with TRBD1. This CDR3 has 15 residues. The V and J ends lost 2 bases and 3 bases, in that order; junction bases with no gene match: 5. Germline V gives CDR1 SGHRS, CDR2 YFSETQ. CDR3 in DNA: TGCGCCAGCAGCTTAGACAGGGGGACTTACTATGGCTACACCTTC. Translation gives CASSLDRGTYYGYTF. Based on the CDR3 plus reference TRBV5-1 and TRBJ1-2, the full variable domain is KAGVTQTPRYLIKTRGQQVTLSCSPISGHRSVSWYQQTPGQGLQFLFEYFSETQRNKGNFPGRFSGRQFSNSRSEMNVSTLELGDSALYLCASSLDRGTYYGYTFGSGTRLTVV.

This clone was observed once. The chain carries TRBV7-6 and TRBJ2-1; tentatively, D is TRBD2 (7 bases). V lost 5 bases to trimming and J lost 0 bases, with 23 bases between them. Germline V gene sequence: CDR1 SGHVS, CDR2 FNYEAQ. The length of the CDR3 is 19 residues. CDR3 sequence (DNA): TGTGCCAGCAGCGCCCGGGGAGGGGTTGGGGGCCACTCCTACAATGAGCAGTTCTTC. Translation gives CASSARGGVGGHSYNEQFF.

This sequence joins TRBV5-5 and TRBJ2-7, with 7 bases identical to TRBD1. V shed 7 bases, J shed 3 bases, and the junction held 4 bases outside the gene matches. The CDR3 is made up of 12 amino acids. Germline CDR1 reads SGHKS; CDR2 reads YYEKEE (reference sequence). The CDR3 loop reads CASEDRYYEQYF. The CDR3 nucleotides are TGTGCCAGCGAGGACAGGTACTACGAGCAGTACTTC.

As DNA, the CDR3 is TGTGCCAGCAGTATTAGCGGGAACGCCTACAATGAGCAGTTCTTC. Protein product: CASSISGNAYNEQFF. V gene TRBV27 combines with J gene TRBJ2-1; the match to TRBD2 covers 8 bases. Trimming took 5 bases from V and 2 from J; bases not matched to a gene: 5. Germline assignment: CDR1 MNHEY and CDR2 SMNVEV (reference sequence). The CDR3 has 15 residues.

The rearrangement links TRBV18 to TRBJ2-7; D may be TRBD1 (6 bases). The CDR3 length is 14 residues. Germline CDR1 is KGHSH and CDR2 is LQKENI. V lost 0 bases to trimming and J lost 1 base, with 7 bases between them. The CDR3: CASSPPDSSYEQYF. The CDR3 nucleotides are TGTGCCAGCTCACCACCGGACAGTTCCTACGAGCAGTACTTC. Together with reference TRBV18 and TRBJ2-7, the CDR3 gives the full variable domain: NAGVMQNPRHLVRRRGQEARLRCSPMKGHSHVYWYRQLPEEGLKFMVYLQKENIIDESGMPKERFSAEFPKEGPSILRIQQVVRGDSAAYFCASSPPDSSYEQYFGPGTRLTVT.

J is TRBJ2-1 and V is TRBV7-6, with D perhaps TRBD1 (6 bases). V was shortened by 5 bases and J by 10 bases, with 18 bases between the two germline ends. Germline assignment: CDR1 SGHVS and CDR2 FNYEAQ. The CDR3 totals 14 residues. The CDR3 sequence: CASSPIPQGGEQFF. The CDR3 DNA reads TGTGCCAGCAGCCCAATACCACAGGGTGGCGAGCAGTTCTTC.

The chain links TRBV5-1 to TRBJ1-1, with D uncertain. Looked up from germline, CDR1 is SGHRS and CDR2 is YFSETQ. V lost 6 bases and J lost 0, with 15 bases in between. The CDR3 loop spans 15 amino acids. DNA of the CDR3: TGCGCCAGCACCCCGGAGGAAGGTTTGAACACTGAAGCTTTCTTT. This codes for CASTPEEGLNTEAFF.

The chain couples TRBV11-2 to TRBJ2-5; no definite D call. In germline, CDR1 is SGHAT, CDR2 FQNNGV. V was trimmed by 1 base and J by 5 bases, leaving 20 bases between them. This CDR3 spans 17 amino acids. CDR3 DNA sequence: TGTGCCAGCAGCTTAGGGGCAGACCTTAGTGGGTGGGAGACCCAGTACTTC. This sequence encodes CASSLGADLSGWETQYF.

The chain couples TRBV28 to TRBJ1-3, with 8 bases lining up with TRBD1. V shed 6 bases, J shed 4 bases, and the junction held 8 bases outside the gene matches. This CDR3 is 15 amino acids long. Germline V CDR1 and CDR2: MDHEN, SYDVKM. The CDR3 region is CASRLTGVKGNTIYF. DNA for the CDR3: TGTGCCAGCAGACTGACAGGGGTGAAGGGAAACACCATATATTTT.

The chain combines TRBV7-8 with TRBJ2-1, with 12 nucleotides matching TRBD2. This CDR3 contains 22 residues. V lost 0 bases, J lost 5 bases, and 20 bases stayed unmatched. Per the germline V gene, CDR1 is SGHVS and CDR2 is FQNEAQ. For the CDR3, the DNA is TGTGCCAGCAGCTTAGCTACAGGGGCTTTAGCACTAGCGGGAGGTTGGGACAATGAGCAGTTCTTC. Protein product: CASSLATGALALAGGWDNEQFF.

This sequence joins TRBV10-3 and TRBJ1-4; D unresolved. Trimming removed 4 bases from V and 0 bases from J, with 9 bases in between. The CDR3 runs 15 residues. Germline V gene sequence: CDR1 ENHRY, CDR2 SYGVKD. The CDR3 reads CAISGTFTTNEKLFF. Here the CDR3 DNA reads TGTGCCATCAGTGGGACTTTCACAACTAATGAAAAACTGTTTTTT.

This chain's CDR3 is CASKGSVLGAYTEAFF. In DNA, the CDR3 is TGTGCCAGTAAGGGGAGTGTTTTGGGGGCGTACACTGAAGCTTTCTTT. This chain uses TRBV19 with TRBJ1-1; possibly TRBD1 for D (6 bases). V was shortened by 7 bases and J by 3 bases, with 21 bases between the two germline ends. Germline lookup yields CDR1 LNHDA and CDR2 SQIVND (reference sequence). The CDR3 runs 16 residues.

V gene TRBV28 combines with J gene TRBJ1-6; 7 nucleotides align to TRBD1. The V gene end was trimmed by 6 bases and the J gene end by 10 bases; junction bases not matched to a gene: 9. CDR3 length: 14 residues. The germline gives CDR1 MDHEN, CDR2 SYDVKM. The chain's CDR3 is CASREGTAGSPLHF. In DNA form, the CDR3 reads TGTGCCAGCAGAGAAGGGACAGCAGGGTCACCCCTCCACTTT.

This clone was found once. The gene calls are TRBV9 and TRBJ2-7, with 7 bases fitting TRBD1. Looked up from germline, CDR1 is SGDLS and CDR2 is YYNGEE. The CDR3 runs to 13 residues. V gave up 6 bases and J gave up 0 bases; unmatched junction bases: 3. The CDR3 spells CASTGGSSYEQYF. Written as DNA, the CDR3 is TGTGCCAGCACAGGGGGTAGCTCCTACGAGCAGTACTTC. Looking up the rest from reference TRBV9 and TRBJ2-7 gives the full variable domain: DSGVTQTPKHLITATGQRVTLRCSPRSGDLSVYWYQQSLDQGLQFLIQYYNGEERAKGNILERFSAQQFPDLHSELNLSSLELGDSALYFCASTGGSSYEQYFGPGTRLTVT.

The chain joins TRBV6-1 to TRBJ1-2; TRBD1 matches at 10 bases. Germline CDR1 reads MNHNS; CDR2 reads SASEGT. The CDR3 totals 14 residues. V was clipped by 3 bases and J by 4 bases; unmatched bases: 2. The CDR3 reads CASSETGGIYGYTF. As DNA, the CDR3 is TGTGCCAGCAGTGAGACAGGGGGCATCTATGGCTACACCTTC.

The gene calls are TRBV11-2 and TRBJ2-1; 7 positions match TRBD1. The germline V gene encodes CDR1 SGHAT and CDR2 FQNNGV. The CDR3 is 14 amino acids. J lost 7 bases, V lost 1 base, and 4 bases had no gene match. The CDR3 protein is CASSLAGTVNEQFF. In nucleotides, the CDR3 is TGTGCCAGCAGCTTAGCTGGGACAGTGAATGAGCAGTTCTTC.

J is TRBJ1-1 and V is TRBV19, with D perhaps TRBD1 (5 bases). Germline CDR1 reads LNHDA; CDR2 reads SQIVND (reference sequence). The CDR3 runs 13 residues. V gave up 5 bases and J gave up 2 bases, with 9 bases separating them. CDR3: CASSGASNTEAFF. CDR3 in DNA: TGTGCCAGTAGTGGGGCCTCAAACACTGAAGCTTTCTTT. Full variable domain (remainder filled in from reference TRBV19 and TRBJ1-1): DGGITQSPKYLFRKEGQNVTLSCEQNLNHDAMYWYRQDPGQGLRLIYYSQIVNDFQKGDIAEGYSVSREKKESFPLTVTSAQKNPTAFYLCASSGASNTEAFFGQGTRLTVV.

This clone was counted only a few times. The gene calls are TRBV19 and TRBJ2-5, with TRBD2 matching 8 bases. CDR3 length equals 15 residues. CDR1 and CDR2 (germline): LNHDA, SQIVND (reference sequence). Trimming removed 2 bases from V and 5 bases from J; junction bases left unmatched: 7. CDR3 sequence: CASSIRGSGDETQYF. The CDR3 coding sequence is TGTGCCAGTAGTATAAGGGGTAGCGGGGACGAGACCCAGTACTTC.